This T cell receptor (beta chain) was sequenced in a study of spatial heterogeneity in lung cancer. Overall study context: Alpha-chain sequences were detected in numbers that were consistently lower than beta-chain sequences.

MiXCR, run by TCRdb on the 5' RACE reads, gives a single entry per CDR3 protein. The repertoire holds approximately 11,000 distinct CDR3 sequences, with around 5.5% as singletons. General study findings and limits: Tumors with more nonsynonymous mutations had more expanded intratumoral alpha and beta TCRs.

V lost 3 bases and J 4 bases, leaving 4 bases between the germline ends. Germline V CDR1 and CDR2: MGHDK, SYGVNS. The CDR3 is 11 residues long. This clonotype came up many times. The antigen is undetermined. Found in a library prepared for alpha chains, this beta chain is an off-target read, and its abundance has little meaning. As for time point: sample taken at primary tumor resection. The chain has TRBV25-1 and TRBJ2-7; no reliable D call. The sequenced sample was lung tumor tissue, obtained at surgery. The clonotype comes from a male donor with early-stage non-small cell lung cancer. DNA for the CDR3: TGTGCCAGCAGTGATATTTACGAGCAGTACTTC. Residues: CASSDIYEQYF.